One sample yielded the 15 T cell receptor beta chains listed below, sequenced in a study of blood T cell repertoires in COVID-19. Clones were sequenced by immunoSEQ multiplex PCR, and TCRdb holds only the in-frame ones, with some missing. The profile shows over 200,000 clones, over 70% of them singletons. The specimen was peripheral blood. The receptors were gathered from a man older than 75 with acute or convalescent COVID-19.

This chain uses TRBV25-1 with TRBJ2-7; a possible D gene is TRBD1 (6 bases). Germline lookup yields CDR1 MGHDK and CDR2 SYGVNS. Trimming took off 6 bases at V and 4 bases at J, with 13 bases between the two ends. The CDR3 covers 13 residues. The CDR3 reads CASSETGRYEQYF. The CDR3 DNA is TGTGCCAGCAGCGAGACAGGTCGGTACGAGCAGTACTTC.

The CDR3 protein is CSVEDRSGSGTGELFF. CDR3 nucleotides: TGCAGCGTTGAAGATCGATCCGGGTCCGGCACCGGGGAGCTGTTTTTT. The chain links TRBV29-1 to TRBJ2-2; D gene uncertain. V shed 0 bases and J shed 4 bases, with 15 bases lying between them. Germline V lookup: CDR1 SQVTM, CDR2 ANQGSEA. The CDR3 sequence is 16 residues long.

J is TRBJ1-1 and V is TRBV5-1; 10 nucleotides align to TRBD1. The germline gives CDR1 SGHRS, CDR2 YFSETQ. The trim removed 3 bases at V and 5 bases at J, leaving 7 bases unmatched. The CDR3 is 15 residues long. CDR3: CASSYPGTGETEAFF. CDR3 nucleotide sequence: TGCGCCAGCAGCTACCCAGGGACAGGGGAGACTGAAGCTTTCTTT.

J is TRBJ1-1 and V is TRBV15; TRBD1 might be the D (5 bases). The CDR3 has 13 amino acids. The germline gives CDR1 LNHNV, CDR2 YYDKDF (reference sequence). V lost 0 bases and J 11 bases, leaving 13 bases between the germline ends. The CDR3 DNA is TGTGCCACCAGCAGAGATCAGGGATCGCTCGCTTTCTTT. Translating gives CATSRDQGSLAFF. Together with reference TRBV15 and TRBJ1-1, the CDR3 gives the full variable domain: DAMVIQNPRYQVTQFGKPVTLSCSQTLNHNVMYWYQQKSSQAPKLLFHYYDKDFNNEADTPDNFQSRRPNTSFCFLDIRSPGLGDTAMYLCATSRDQGSLAFFGQGTRLTVV.

The CDR3 reads CASSSGQGNAYEQYF. The CDR3, as DNA: TGTGCCAGCAGCAGCGGACAGGGGAACGCCTACGAGCAGTACTTC. The chain links TRBV11-1 to TRBJ2-7, with 9 bases identical to TRBD1. J gave up 2 bases and V 5 bases, and 7 bases lay outside the gene matches. CDR1 and CDR2 (germline): SGHAT, FQDESV (reference sequence). This CDR3 spans 15 amino acids.

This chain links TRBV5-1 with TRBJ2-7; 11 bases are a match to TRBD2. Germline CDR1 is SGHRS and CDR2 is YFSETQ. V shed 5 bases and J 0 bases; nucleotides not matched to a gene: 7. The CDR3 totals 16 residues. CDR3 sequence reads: CASRPPGLAVSYEQYF. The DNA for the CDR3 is TGCGCCAGCAGACCCCCGGGACTAGCGGTCTCCTACGAGCAGTACTTC.

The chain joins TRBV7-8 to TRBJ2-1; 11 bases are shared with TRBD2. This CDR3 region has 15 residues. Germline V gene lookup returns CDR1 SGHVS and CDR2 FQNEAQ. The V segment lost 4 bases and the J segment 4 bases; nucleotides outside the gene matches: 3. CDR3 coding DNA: TGTGCCAGCAGCTCCGGGACTAGCGGATACAATGAGCAGTTCTTC. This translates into CASSSGTSGYNEQFF.

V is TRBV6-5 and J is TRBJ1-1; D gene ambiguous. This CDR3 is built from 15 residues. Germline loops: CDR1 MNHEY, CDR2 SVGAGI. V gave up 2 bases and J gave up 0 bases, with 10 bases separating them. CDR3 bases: TGTGCCAGCAGTTACGTGGCAGATGTGAACACTGAAGCTTTCTTT. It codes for CASSYVADVNTEAFF.

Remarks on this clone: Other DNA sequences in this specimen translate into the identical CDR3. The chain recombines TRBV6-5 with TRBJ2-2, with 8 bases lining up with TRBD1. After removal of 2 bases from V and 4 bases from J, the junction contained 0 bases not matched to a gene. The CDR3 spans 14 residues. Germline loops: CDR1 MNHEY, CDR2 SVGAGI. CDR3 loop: CASSYDRGTGELFF. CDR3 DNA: TGTGCCAGCAGTTACGACAGGGGCACCGGGGAGCTGTTTTTT.

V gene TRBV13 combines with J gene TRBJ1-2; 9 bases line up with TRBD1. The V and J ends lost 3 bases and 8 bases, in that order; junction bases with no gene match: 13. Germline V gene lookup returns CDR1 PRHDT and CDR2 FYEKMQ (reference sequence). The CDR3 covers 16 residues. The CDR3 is CASSFYTGGNVEGYTF. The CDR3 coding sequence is TGTGCCAGCAGCTTTTACACAGGGGGCAATGTTGAGGGCTACACCTTC.

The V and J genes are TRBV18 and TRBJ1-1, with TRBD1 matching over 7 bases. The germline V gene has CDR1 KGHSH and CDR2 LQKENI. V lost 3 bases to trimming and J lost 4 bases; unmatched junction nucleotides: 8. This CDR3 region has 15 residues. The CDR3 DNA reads TGTGCCAGCTCACCCCCCGTTACAGGGGCCACTGAAGCTTTCTTT. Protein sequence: CASSPPVTGATEAFF. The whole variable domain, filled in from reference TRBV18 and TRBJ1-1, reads NAGVMQNPRHLVRRRGQEARLRCSPMKGHSHVYWYRQLPEEGLKFMVYLQKENIIDESGMPKERFSAEFPKEGPSILRIQQVVRGDSAAYFCASSPPVTGATEAFFGQGTRLTVV.

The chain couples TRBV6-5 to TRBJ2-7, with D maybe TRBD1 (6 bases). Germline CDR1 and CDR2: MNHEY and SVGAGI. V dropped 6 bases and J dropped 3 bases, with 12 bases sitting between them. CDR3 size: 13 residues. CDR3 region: CASSTARGYEQYF. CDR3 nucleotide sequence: TGTGCCAGCAGCACCGCCAGGGGCTACGAGCAGTACTTC.

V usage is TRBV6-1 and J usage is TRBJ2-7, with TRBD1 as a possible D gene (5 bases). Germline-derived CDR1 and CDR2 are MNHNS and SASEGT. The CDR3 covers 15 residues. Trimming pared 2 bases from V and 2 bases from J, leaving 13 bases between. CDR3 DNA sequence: TGTGCCAGCAGTGAATATAATGACAGCGCCTACGAGCAGTACTTC. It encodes CASSEYNDSAYEQYF.

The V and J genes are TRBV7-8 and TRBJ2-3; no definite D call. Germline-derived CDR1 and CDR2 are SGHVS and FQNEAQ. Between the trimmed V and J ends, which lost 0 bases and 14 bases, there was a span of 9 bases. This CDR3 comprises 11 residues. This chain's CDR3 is CASSLASGSYF. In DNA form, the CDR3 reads TGTGCCAGCAGCTTAGCGTCCGGGTCGTATTTT.

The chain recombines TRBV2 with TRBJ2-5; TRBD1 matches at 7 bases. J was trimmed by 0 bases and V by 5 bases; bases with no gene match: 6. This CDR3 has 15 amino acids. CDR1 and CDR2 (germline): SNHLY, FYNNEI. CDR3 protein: CASSSRQGYQETQYF. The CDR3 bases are TGTGCCAGCAGTTCGAGACAGGGATACCAAGAGACCCAGTACTTC.